This T cell receptor beta chain was obtained from a study of T cells in localized non-small cell lung cancer. Measured with immunoSEQ multiplex PCR; TCRdb has only the in-frame clones, and not every one. The sample lists about 22,000 clones, 75% to 90% occurring once. V dropped 4 bases and J dropped 5 bases, with 14 bases sitting between them. Germline assignment: CDR1 GTSNPN and CDR2 SVGIG (reference sequence). CDR3 length equals 13 residues. The sequence was obtained from a man between 35 and 75 years old with stage II squamous cell lung carcinoma. The chain joins TRBV30 to TRBJ2-5; D is possibly TRBD2 (6 bases). Sequencing was performed on PBMCs, taken before any cancer treatment. The CDR3 region has the DNA TGTGCCTGGACCGGGAGAGGGTGGGAGACCCAGTACTTC. Its translation is CAWTGRGWETQYF. The full variable domain, its missing parts supplied by reference TRBV30 and TRBJ2-5, is SQTIHQWPATLVQPVGSPLSLECTVEGTSNPNLYWYRQAAGRGLQLLFYSVGIGQISSEVPQNLSASRPQDRQFILSSKKLLLSDSGFYLCAWTGRGWETQYFGPGTRLLVL.